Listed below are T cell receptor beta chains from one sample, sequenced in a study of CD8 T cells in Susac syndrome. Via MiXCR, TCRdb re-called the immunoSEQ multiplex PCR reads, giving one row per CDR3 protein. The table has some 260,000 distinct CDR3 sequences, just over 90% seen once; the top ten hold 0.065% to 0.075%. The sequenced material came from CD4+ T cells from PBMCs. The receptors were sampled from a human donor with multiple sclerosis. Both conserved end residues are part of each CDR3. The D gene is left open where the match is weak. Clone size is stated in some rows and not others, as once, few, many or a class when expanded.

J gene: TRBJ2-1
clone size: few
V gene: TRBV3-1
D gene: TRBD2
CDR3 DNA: TGTGCCAGCAGCCCCCGACTAGCTGGGGAGCAGTTCTTC
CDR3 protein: CASSPRLAGEQFF

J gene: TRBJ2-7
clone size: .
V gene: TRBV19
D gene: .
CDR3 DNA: TGTGCCAGTAGTGAGCAGGGTGTCTCCTACGAGCAGTACTTC
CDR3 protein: CASSEQGVSYEQYF

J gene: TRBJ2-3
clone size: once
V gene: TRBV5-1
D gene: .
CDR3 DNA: TGCGCCAGCAGCTTTTCAGGGGCAACAGATACGCAGTATTTT
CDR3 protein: CASSFSGATDTQYF

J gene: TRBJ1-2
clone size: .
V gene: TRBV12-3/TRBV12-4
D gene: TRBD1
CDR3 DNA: TGTGCCAGCAGTCCCCTTCGACAGGGTGTTGCCAATGGCTACACCTTC
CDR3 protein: CASSPLRQGVANGYTF

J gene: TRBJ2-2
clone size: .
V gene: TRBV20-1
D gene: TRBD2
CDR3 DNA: TGCAGTGCTCCGAGGACTAGCGGGAGCACCACGAACACCGGGGAGCTGTTTTTT
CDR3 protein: CSAPRTSGSTTNTGELFF

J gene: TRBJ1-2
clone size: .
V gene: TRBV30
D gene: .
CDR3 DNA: TGTGCCTGGGGGGGAGGGGCGACCTATGGCTACACCTTC
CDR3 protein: CAWGGGATYGYTF

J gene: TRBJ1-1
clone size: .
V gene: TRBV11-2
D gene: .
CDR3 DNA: TGTGCCAGCAGCTTAGATTGGGGGATTGAAGCTTTCTTT
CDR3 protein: CASSLDWGIEAFF

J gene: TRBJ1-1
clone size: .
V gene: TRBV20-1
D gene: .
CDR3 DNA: TGCAGTGCTAGATACGAGCCGGGGGACGGAGTTTTCTTT
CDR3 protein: CSARYEPGDGVFF

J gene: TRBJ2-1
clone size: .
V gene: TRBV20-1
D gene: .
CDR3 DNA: TGCAGTGCTAGAGTGGTGAGCTCCTACAATGAGCAGTTCTTC
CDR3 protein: CSARVVSSYNEQFF

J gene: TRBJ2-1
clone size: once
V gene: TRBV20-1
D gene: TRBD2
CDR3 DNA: TGCAGTGCTAGCCAAATAGTAGCGGGGCGGGCCTACAATGAGCAGTTCTTC
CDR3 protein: CSASQIVAGRAYNEQFF

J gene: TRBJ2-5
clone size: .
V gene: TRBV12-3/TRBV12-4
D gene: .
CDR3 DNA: TGTGCCAGCAGTCTCCAGGGGGGGGCAGAGACCCAGTACTTC
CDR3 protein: CASSLQGGAETQYF

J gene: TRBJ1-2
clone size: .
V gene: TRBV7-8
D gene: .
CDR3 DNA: TGTGCCAGCAGCTTAGCCGGCGACAGGCTCTATGGCTACACCTTC
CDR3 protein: CASSLAGDRLYGYTF

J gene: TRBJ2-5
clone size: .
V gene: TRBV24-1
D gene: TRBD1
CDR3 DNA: TGTGCCACCAGTGACCAAGGGGGCGAGTACCAAGAGACCCAGTACTTC
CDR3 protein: CATSDQGGEYQETQYF

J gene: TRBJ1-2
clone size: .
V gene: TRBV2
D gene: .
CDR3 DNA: TGTGCCAGCAGCGCAACGATGGGACGGATTACGGGTGGCTACACCTTC
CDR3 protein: CASSATMGRITGGYTF

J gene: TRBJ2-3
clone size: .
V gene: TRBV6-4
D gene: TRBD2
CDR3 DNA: TGTGCCAGCAGTGACGGAGTAGCGGGGGGCCTTGGGACAGATACGCAGTATTTT
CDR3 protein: CASSDGVAGGLGTDTQYF

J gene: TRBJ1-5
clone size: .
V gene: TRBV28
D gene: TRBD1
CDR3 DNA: TGTGCCAGCAGTTTCCCGGGACAGGGGGCTATACGACAGCCCCAGCATTTT
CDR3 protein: CASSFPGQGAIRQPQHF

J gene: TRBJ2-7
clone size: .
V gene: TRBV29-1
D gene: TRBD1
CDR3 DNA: TGCAGCGTTGGGACAGGGGTCTACGAGCAGTACTTC
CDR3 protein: CSVGTGVYEQYF

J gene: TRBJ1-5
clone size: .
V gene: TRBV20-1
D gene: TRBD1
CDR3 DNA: TGCAGTGCTCAGACAGGGTTGGGTCAGCCCCAGCATTTT
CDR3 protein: CSAQTGLGQPQHF

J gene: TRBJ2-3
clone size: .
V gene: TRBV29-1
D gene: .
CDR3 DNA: TGCAGCGAGACAGGGCGGGGGGATACGCAGTATTTT
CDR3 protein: CSETGRGDTQYF

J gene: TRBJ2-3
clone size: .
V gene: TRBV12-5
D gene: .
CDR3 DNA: TGTGCTAGTGGTTTGGTCGGGGACCCCACAGATACGCAGTATTTT
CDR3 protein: CASGLVGDPTDTQYF

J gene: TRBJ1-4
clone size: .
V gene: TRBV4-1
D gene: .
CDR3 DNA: TGCGCCAGCAGCCAAGGGATCCGTGAAAAACTGTTTTTT
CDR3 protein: CASSQGIREKLFF

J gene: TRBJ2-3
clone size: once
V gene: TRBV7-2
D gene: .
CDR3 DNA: TGTGCCAGCAGCCCAGAAAGTCTAGCCACAGATACGCAGTATTTT
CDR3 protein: CASSPESLATDTQYF

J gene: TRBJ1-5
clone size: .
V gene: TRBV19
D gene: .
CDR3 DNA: TGTGCCAGTATCCCTGCGGGGGGCGGCAATCAGCCCCAGCATTTT
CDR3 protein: CASIPAGGGNQPQHF

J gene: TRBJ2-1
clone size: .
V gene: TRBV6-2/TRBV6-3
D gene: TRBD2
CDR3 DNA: TGTGCCAGCAGTCCCCCAGGGACTATCATCTACAATGAGCAGTTCTTC
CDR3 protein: CASSPPGTIIYNEQFF

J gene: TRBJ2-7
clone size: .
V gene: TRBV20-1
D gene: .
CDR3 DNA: TGCAGTGCTACGGGACTCCCAAGGAGCTCCTACGAGCAGTACTTC
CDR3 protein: CSATGLPRSSYEQYF

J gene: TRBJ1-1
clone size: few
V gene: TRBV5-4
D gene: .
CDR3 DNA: TGTGCCAGCAGCTTGGTGAGGGGCAACACTGAAGCTTTCTTT
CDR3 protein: CASSLVRGNTEAFF

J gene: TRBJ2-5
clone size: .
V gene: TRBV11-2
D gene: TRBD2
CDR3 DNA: TGTGCCAGCAGCTTAGAGGGGGCGGGGGGAGAGACCCAGTACTTC
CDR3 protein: CASSLEGAGGETQYF

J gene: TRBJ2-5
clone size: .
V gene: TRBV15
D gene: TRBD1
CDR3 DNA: TGTGCCACCAGCAGAGGACAGGGGGCGTTGGGGACCCAGTACTTC
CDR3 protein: CATSRGQGALGTQYF

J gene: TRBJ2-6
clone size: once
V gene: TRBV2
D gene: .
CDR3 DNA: TGTGCCAGCAGTCCCTCTAGCTCTGGGGCCAACGTCCTGACTTTC
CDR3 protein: CASSPSSSGANVLTF

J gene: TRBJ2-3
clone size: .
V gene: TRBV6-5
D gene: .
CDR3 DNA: TGTGCCAGCAGTTACGGCCGGGCAGATACGCAGTATTTT
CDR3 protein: CASSYGRADTQYF

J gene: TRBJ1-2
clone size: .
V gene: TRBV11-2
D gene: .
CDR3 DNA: TGTGCCAGCAAGGCAGTCAACTATGGCTACACCTTC
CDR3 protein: CASKAVNYGYTF

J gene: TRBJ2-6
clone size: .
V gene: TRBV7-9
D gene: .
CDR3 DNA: TGTGCCAGCATCGACTCTGGGGCCAACGTCCTGACTTTC
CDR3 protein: CASIDSGANVLTF